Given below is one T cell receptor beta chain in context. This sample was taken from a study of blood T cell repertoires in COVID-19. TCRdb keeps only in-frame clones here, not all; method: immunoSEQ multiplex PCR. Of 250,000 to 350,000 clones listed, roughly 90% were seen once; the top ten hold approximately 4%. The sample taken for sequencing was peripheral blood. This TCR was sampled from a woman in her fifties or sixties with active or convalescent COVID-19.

CDR3 in amino acids: CASSLSLVQETQYF. The CDR3 DNA reads TGCGCCAGCAGCCTGAGCCTAGTACAAGAGACCCAGTACTTC. This chain joins TRBV4-3 and TRBJ2-5, with D hard to call. CDR3 length equals 14 residues. Between the trimmed V and J ends, which lost 4 bases and 2 bases, there was a span of 11 bases. In germline, CDR1 is LGHNA, CDR2 YSLEER.